The 20 T cell receptor beta chains below come from one sample, sequenced in a study of T-cell reconstitution after alpha-beta-depleted transplantation in children. Unique molecular identifiers tagged the TCRbeta library. TCRdb recomputed calls from the PCR reads with MiXCR, one row per CDR3 protein. The sample records 140,000 or so distinct CDR3 sequences, more than 8% being singletons. The specimen was PBMCs, mostly from graft donor cells, collected 180 days after TCRalphabeta/CD19-depleted stem cell transplant. These receptor sequences come from a female patient under 10 years old who had a stem cell transplant for congenital amegakaryocytic thrombocytopenia, so the T cells may come from the graft donor.

This clonotype was recorded at least ten times. The chain links TRBV29-1 to TRBJ2-1, with 8 nucleotides matching TRBD2. CDR3 length equals 12 residues. V was pared by 6 bases and J by 9 bases, with 7 bases of the junction left unmatched. Germline-derived CDR1 and CDR2 are SQVTM and ANQGSEA. The DNA of the CDR3 is TGCAGCGTACGGGAGGGCCGTTCTGAGCAGTTCTTC. Translation: CSVREGRSEQFF.

This clonotype was recorded at least ten times. V gene TRBV29-1 combines with J gene TRBJ1-1; D gene ambiguous. V lost 4 bases, J lost 6 bases, and 6 bases lay in between. Germline-derived CDR1 and CDR2 are SQVTM and ANQGSEA. CDR3 size: 10 residues. Here the CDR3 reads CSVGSPEAFF. The CDR3 DNA reads TGCAGCGTTGGGAGCCCTGAAGCTTTCTTT. Full variable domain (outside the CDR3, taken from reference TRBV29-1 and TRBJ1-1): SAVISQKPSRDICQRGTSLTIQCQVDSQVTMMFWYRQQPGQSLTLIATANQGSEATYESGFVIDKFPISRPNLTFSTLTVSNMSPEDSSIYLCSVGSPEAFFGQGTRLTVV.

The rearrangement links TRBV15 to TRBJ1-1, with D possibly TRBD1 on 5 matching bases. V was shortened by 0 bases and J by 0 bases, with 11 bases between the two germline ends. Germline CDR1 and CDR2: LNHNV and YYDKDF (reference sequence). The CDR3 spans 16 residues. CDR3: CATSREPGRLNTEAFF. The CDR3, as DNA: TGTGCCACCAGCAGAGAGCCGGGACGGTTGAACACTGAAGCTTTCTTT.

This clonotype occurred many times. CDR3 residues: CASSRAGGSGANVLTF. The CDR3, as DNA: TGTGCCAGCTCTCGAGCAGGGGGCTCTGGGGCCAACGTCCTGACTTTC. This rearrangement joins TRBV6-2 or TRBV6-3 to TRBJ2-6; TRBD1 agrees at 7 bases. The CDR3 has 16 residues. CDR1 is MNHEY and CDR2 is SVGEGT in the germline V gene. J gave up 0 bases and V 8 bases, and 7 bases lay outside the gene matches.

The chain is built from TRBV12-3 or TRBV12-4 and TRBJ1-2, with 7 bases that match TRBD1. With V trimmed by 6 bases and J by 4 bases, 8 bases remained unmatched. The CDR3 covers 14 residues. CDR3 sequence reads: CASSWDSPGYGYTF. As DNA, the CDR3 is TGTGCCAGCAGCTGGGACAGTCCCGGCTATGGCTACACCTTC.

This clonotype was observed a few times. The chain employs TRBV12-3 or TRBV12-4 and TRBJ2-7; D might be TRBD1 (6 bases). CDR3 length equals 14 residues. The V gene lost 8 bases and the J gene lost 0 bases, with 14 bases spanning the gap. The CDR3 region is CASGPDRPSYEQYF. The CDR3 DNA sequence: TGTGCCAGCGGGCCAGACAGGCCCTCCTACGAGCAGTACTTC.

Only a few counts were recorded for this clonotype. This chain links TRBV6-4 with TRBJ1-5, with D maybe TRBD1 (6 bases). Germline V gene sequence: CDR1 MRHNA, CDR2 SNTAGT. CDR3 length: 15 amino acids. The V end was cut by 8 bases, the J end by 0 bases, with 14 bases between. This chain's CDR3 is CASPRGAYSNQPQHF. As DNA, the CDR3 is TGTGCCAGCCCTAGGGGGGCGTATAGCAATCAGCCCCAGCATTTT.

This clonotype was counted at least ten times. J is TRBJ2-1 and V is TRBV28; TRBD2 agrees at 8 bases. Germline V gene sequence: CDR1 MDHEN, CDR2 SYDVKM. The V and J ends lost 6 bases and 2 bases, in that order; junction bases with no gene match: 9. This CDR3 is built from 16 residues. The CDR3 reads CASSSTSGGAYNEQFF. CDR3 sequence (DNA): TGTGCCAGCAGCTCAACTAGCGGAGGGGCCTACAATGAGCAGTTCTTC.

This clonotype came up a few times. The rearrangement links TRBV7-8 to TRBJ2-1, with a weak D call TRBD2 (5 bases). The germline CDR1 and CDR2 sequences are SGHVS and FQNEAQ. The CDR3 has 15 residues. V was pared by 5 bases and J by 4 bases, with 15 bases between. The CDR3 here is CASSEGIPVYNEQFF. The CDR3 region has the DNA TGTGCCAGCAGCGAGGGAATCCCGGTATACAATGAGCAGTTCTTC.

Comments on this clonotype: A much larger clone differs from this one at a single base, so this may be a read error. The chain recombines TRBV4-1 with TRBJ1-5; the D is unclear. Looked up from germline, CDR1 is MGHRA and CDR2 is YSYEKL. This CDR3 is 14 amino acids long. CDR3 bases: TGCGCCAGCAGCCAAGGCTGGGCGGCTCAGCCCAAGCATTTT. This sequence encodes CASSQGWAAQPKHF.

This clonotype has a handful of counts. This chain connects TRBV20-1 to TRBJ2-3, with 9 nucleotides matching TRBD2. V lost 1 base, J lost 4 bases, and 6 bases stayed unmatched. CDR3 size: 15 residues. The germline V gene encodes CDR1 DFQATT and CDR2 SNEGSKA (reference sequence). CDR3 in DNA: TGCAGTGCTAGAGGGGGTAGCGGGAGTGCAGATACGCAGTATTTT. Translated: CSARGGSGSADTQYF.

There are many counts of this clonotype. The chain combines TRBV12-3 or TRBV12-4 with TRBJ2-1, with 10 bases fitting TRBD2. CDR3 length: 15 amino acids. Trimming removed 4 bases from V and 10 bases from J; junction bases left unmatched: 10. CDR3 nucleotides: TGTGCCAGCAGTTCGTATCTAGCGGGAGAGGGAGAGCAGTTCTTC. Amino acids: CASSSYLAGEGEQFF.

This clonotype was observed at least ten times. The V call is TRBV20-1, the J call TRBJ2-3, with TRBD2 matching 10 bases. The CDR3 covers 14 residues. J was trimmed by 0 bases and V by 6 bases; bases with no gene match: 3. Germline V gives CDR1 DFQATT, CDR2 SNEGSKA (reference sequence). The CDR3 DNA reads TGCAGTGCCGGACTAGCGGATAGCACAGATACGCAGTATTTT. It yields the protein CSAGLADSTDTQYF.

This clonotype has just a few counts. CDR3 residues: CAWQAGGQAGADTQYF. CDR3 nucleotide sequence: TGTGCCTGGCAAGCGGGGGGACAGGCCGGGGCAGATACGCAGTATTTT. The chain carries TRBV30 and TRBJ2-3; TRBD2 might be the D (9 bases). The CDR3 is 16 residues long. Germline CDR1 is GTSNPN and CDR2 is SVGIG (reference sequence). Trimming took 5 bases from V and 4 from J, leaving 22 bases between them.

A remark on this clonotype: Germline is not matched at one junction end, which may reflect a read error. The chain combines TRBV9 with TRBJ2-2, with 8 bases lining up with TRBD2. Germline lookup yields CDR1 SGDLS and CDR2 YYNGEE. CDR3 length: 16 amino acids. The CDR3 DNA reads TGTGCCAGCAGCCCTAGGGGGACTAGATACACCGGGGAGATGTTTTTT. This sequence encodes CASSPRGTRYTGEMFF.

This clonotype appeared many times. The chain joins TRBV9 to TRBJ2-2; D is unclear. Trimming shortened V by 0 bases and J by 0 bases, and 6 bases separated the two germline ends. The CDR3 length is 15 residues. From germline, CDR1 is SGDLS and CDR2 YYNGEE. The CDR3 DNA is TGTGCCAGCAGCGTAGTCGGCCCGAACACCGGGGAGCTGTTTTTT. This sequence encodes CASSVVGPNTGELFF.

This clonotype was detected many times. V and J are TRBV6-2 or TRBV6-3 and TRBJ2-1; the D is unclear. V lost 0 bases and J 7 bases, leaving 10 bases between the germline ends. The CDR3 runs 14 residues. Germline V gives CDR1 MNHEY, CDR2 SVGEGT. This CDR3 is CASSYSPVWNEQFF. The CDR3 nucleotides read TGTGCCAGCAGTTACTCTCCGGTTTGGAATGAGCAGTTCTTC.

At least ten counts were recorded for this clonotype. This chain joins TRBV29-1 and TRBJ2-1; no definite D call. The CDR3 totals 11 residues. V dropped 4 bases and J dropped 3 bases, with 4 bases sitting between them. Germline CDR1 is SQVTM and CDR2 is ANQGSEA. The CDR3 sequence is CSVANYNEQFF. The CDR3 region has the DNA TGCAGCGTTGCCAACTACAATGAGCAGTTCTTC.

This clonotype was observed a handful of times. V is TRBV20-1 and J is TRBJ1-3; 7 bases are shared with TRBD1. Germline CDR1 reads DFQATT; CDR2 reads SNEGSKA (reference sequence). V lost 6 bases to trimming and J lost 0 bases; unmatched junction nucleotides: 8. The CDR3 sequence is 15 residues long. The CDR3 DNA follows: TGCAGTGCGGGAGCGGGACAGCTCTCTGGAAACACCATATATTTT. Translation: CSAGAGQLSGNTIYF.

In its sample, this clonotype was seen many times. V is TRBV5-4 and J is TRBJ1-1, with D perhaps TRBD1 (6 bases). CDR1 is SGHNT and CDR2 is YYREEE in the germline V gene (reference sequence). The CDR3 has 13 residues. V shed 4 bases and J shed 10 bases, with 17 bases lying between them. In nucleotides, the CDR3 is TGTGCCAGCAGCGTCACAGGGAGGGTGGGAGCTTTCTTT. Its protein is CASSVTGRVGAFF.